This note documents a single T cell receptor beta chain sequence. These data originate in a study of blood T cell repertoires in COVID-19. Study at large: PBMCs, B-cell-depleted T cells, or T cells provided the cDNA or gDNA that made up the material.

Germline-derived CDR1 and CDR2 are SNHLY and FYNNEI. The CDR3 loop spans 15 amino acids. V was clipped by 2 bases and J by 1 base, with 11 bases between them. Study processing details: How many nucleated cells were present was estimated from reference gene primer amplification. Profiled with immunoSEQ multiplex PCR; TCRdb holds only in-frame clones, not every one. Clone size and the V and J calls come from that table; the DNA yielded D and trimming. The table has around 160,000 clones, about four fifths seen once. This sequence joins TRBV2 and TRBJ1-2; no reliable D call. The sample was peripheral blood. This sequence was found in a human donor with acute or convalescent COVID-19. The donor label of this sample is uncertain. The CDR3 region is CASSESLSRNYGYTF. Here the CDR3 DNA reads TGTGCCAGCAGTGAATCCCTAAGCCGTAACTATGGCTACACCTTC.